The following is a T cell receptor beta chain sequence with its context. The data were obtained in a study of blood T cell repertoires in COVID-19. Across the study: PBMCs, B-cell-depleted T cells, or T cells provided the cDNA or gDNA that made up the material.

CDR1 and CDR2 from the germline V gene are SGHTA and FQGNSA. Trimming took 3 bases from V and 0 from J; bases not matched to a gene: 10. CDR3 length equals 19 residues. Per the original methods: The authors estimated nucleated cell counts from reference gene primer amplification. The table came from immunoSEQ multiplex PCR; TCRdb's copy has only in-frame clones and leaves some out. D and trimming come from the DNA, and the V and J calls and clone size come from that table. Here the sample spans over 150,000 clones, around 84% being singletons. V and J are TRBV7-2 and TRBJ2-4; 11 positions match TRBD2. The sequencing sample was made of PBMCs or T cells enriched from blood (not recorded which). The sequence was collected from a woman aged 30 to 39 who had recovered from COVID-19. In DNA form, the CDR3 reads TGTGCCAGCAGCTTTGGTCCTAGCGGGGGGAACCTAGCCAAAAACATTCAGTACTTC. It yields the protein CASSFGPSGGNLAKNIQYF.